This TCR beta chain was sequenced during a study of blood T cell repertoires in COVID-19. Germline trimming cut 4 bases from V and 6 bases from J; bases unmatched to any gene: 2. CDR3 length equals 14 residues. Germline values: CDR1 LGHNA, CDR2 YNFKEQ. This table comes from immunoSEQ multiplex PCR, and its TCRdb copy is limited to in-frame clones, with some not included. Here the sample spans 200,000 to 250,000 clones, around 80% being singletons. Sample: peripheral blood. The TCR originated in a human donor in a cohort sampled during active COVID-19. J is TRBJ2-7 and V is TRBV4-2; 14 bases fit TRBD2. Here the CDR3 DNA reads TGTGCCAGCAGCCCAGGACTAGCGGGGGGCGAGCAGTACTTC. Its protein is CASSPGLAGGEQYF.